This section outlines one T cell receptor beta chain sequence together with its context. Its binding antigen is unknown. One base away there is no much larger clone; base qualities are not given. This sample is drawn from a study of T cell changes during pregnancy in multiple sclerosis (dated by TCRdb to the late 2010s). For the study in its entirety: The study examined how the T cell repertoire changed over the course of pregnancy in women with multiple sclerosis.

Spanning cysteine to phenylalanine, the CDR3 consists of 15 amino acids. Just the 45-base CDR3 DNA is kept, in frame starting at base 1. Germline trimming amounts to 4 bases on V and 4 bases on J, with 2 as the count of junction bases outside the gene matches. Looking up the germline V gene (reference sequence) yields CDR1 LNHDA and CDR2 SQIVND. Libraries came from the immunoSEQ multiplex PCR assay. Held by TCRdb, this immuneACCESS table contains in-frame sequences only and omits some clones. Under half of the omission traces to an unresolved V gene where checked; the cause of the rest is unknown. The sample profile shows about 79,000 clones; 90% to 95% of them were found once. Of the sample, about 0.52% is held by the ten largest clones.

This sequence was found in a female donor with multiple sclerosis, enrolled in a pregnancy study. Sequencing used CD4+ T cells from peripheral blood mononuclear cells, obtained in the second trimester of pregnancy. The chain is encoded by TRBV19 joined to TRBJ2-2, and 11 junction bases match TRBD2. The CDR3 region: CASSTLAGVTGELFF. The DNA sequence follows: TGTGCCAGTAGTACACTAGCGGGAGTCACCGGGGAGCTGTTTTTT.